This T cell receptor (beta chain) is drawn from a study of Ad26.COV2.S vaccination and SARS-CoV-2 variants. At the level of the study: Into the muscle, Ad26.COV2.S was dosed once or twice, 56 days apart.

This clone appeared once. Stated treatment: around 19 received Ad26.COV2.S at low or high dose, single or two shots; roughly five received placebo; per-sample allocation not given. Samples came from day 63 after the first vaccine or placebo injection. Built on an Ad26 vector, the vaccine expressed Wuhan-strain SARS-CoV-2 spike. TCRdb keeps only in-frame clones here, not all; method: immunoSEQ multiplex PCR. Counted here are about 680,000 clones, 89% occurring once; the ten biggest clones make up nearly 1.5%. The sequence was obtained from a person aged 18-65 years who received the Ad26.COV2.S COVID-19 vaccine or a placebo. The sequencing used peripheral blood, collected in a trial of Ad26.COV2.S vaccine versus placebo.

DNA of the CDR3: TGTGCCAGTCCGACAGGGGAAGAAGAGACCCAGTACTTC. The encoded protein is CASPTGEEETQYF. This sequence joins TRBV19 and TRBJ2-5; 8 positions agree with TRBD1. Trimming took 8 bases from V and 3 from J; bases not matched to a gene: 5. Germline CDR1 is LNHDA and CDR2 is SQIVND (reference sequence). The CDR3 sequence is 13 residues long.